The entry below describes one T cell receptor beta chain. As a fraction of the sample, this clone is medium-sized (0.01 to 0.1%). It has no known antigen specificity. No base quality information exists; no much larger clone differs at one position. The data derive from a study of metastatic and nonmetastatic thyroid tumors (dated by TCRdb to between 2020 and 2021). Background on the whole study: The researchers compared repertoires between peripheral blood samples and tumor or nodule tissue samples from patients with malignant or benign thyroid disease. Paper-wide results and their limitations: In both blood and tumor samples, malignant tumors were reported to have significantly higher TCR beta diversity than benign nodules.

No treatment had been received by any patient before thyroid surgery. Patient clinical samples collected from the early 2010s to the late 2010s were retrospectively analysed using T-cell receptor beta sequencing. CDR1 and CDR2 are drawn from the germline V gene (reference sequence): LNHDA, SQIVND. Relative to germline, V is 2 bases shorter and J is 0 bases shorter, with 10 bases between their ends. The CDR3 starts with the cysteine, ends with the phenylalanine, and has 15 residues. The kept DNA is CDR3 alone, 45 bases in frame from the first base. Libraries came from PCR. The reads were generated on an Illumina HiSeq 4000. The TCR beta-chain CDR3 region of each patient was profiled by high-throughput sequencing. The original methods were these. Drawing on CDR3 differences between clinicopathological groups, the researchers built a classifier meant to tell apart patients with distant-metastatic papillary thyroid cancer. The Shannon index was used to assess repertoire diversity, and the Morisita-Horn index was used to assess tumor-blood repertoire similarity. The public reads were quality trimmed at Q25 with fastp and then assembled into clones with MiXCR by TCRdb, keeping productive beta chains. TCRdb's processing, not the study's, gives the V and J calls here. For this sample the table gives tens of thousands of clones, of which roughly 13% were detected only once. The ten largest clones take up approximately 10% of the sample.

The chain is made from TRBV19 and TRBJ1-1; TRBD1 might be the D gene, on 5 matching bases. Sequenced material: blood. The sequence came from a female donor with papillary thyroid cancer or a benign thyroid nodule (not recorded which). Some clones in this sample may be carry-over from other donors' samples. The CDR3 region has the sequence CASSIQGALNTEAFF. The DNA sequence is TGTGCCAGTAGTATACAGGGCGCCCTGAACACTGAAGCTTTCTTT.